The entry below describes one T cell receptor beta chain. Its antigen is not known. Using immunoSEQ multiplex PCR, the repertoire was profiled, and TCRdb retains in-frame clones only, with some absent. The sample includes about 24,000 clones, around four fifths seen only once; the top ten take around 23%. The record originates from a study of vaccination effects on CD4 cells after COVID-19. Whole-study context: Post-vaccine samples followed the second dose by a median of 72 days.

Viral peptide pools were used in the ViraFEST assay to expand antigen-specific CD4+ T cells, and sequencing came afterward. Cultured cells yielded isolated CD4+ T cells after 10 to 11 days. Everyone in the study got two shots of either the BNT162b2 or mRNA-1273 vaccine. In the vaccine recipients, nucleocapsid antibodies were negative and there was no prior SARS-CoV-2 infection. Notes on the study in general: Common cold coronavirus cross-reactivity was shown by only 1 of 255 vaccine-induced clones in healthy vaccinees.

Here the sequenced sample was CD4+ T cells from PBMCs cultured with HCoV-NL63 spike peptides, taken after COVID-19 vaccination. The TCR was taken from a human donor who received a COVID-19 vaccine.

CDR3 region: CASSERELRGWDTQYF. Here the CDR3 DNA reads TGTGCCAGCAGCGAACGCGAACTTCGAGGGTGGGATACGCAGTATTTT. This sequence joins TRBV7-8 and TRBJ2-3, with a tentative D call TRBD2 (5 bases). The CDR3 runs 16 residues. Trimming shortened V by 5 bases and J by 6 bases, and 21 bases separated the two germline ends. The germline V gene has CDR1 SGHVS and CDR2 FQNEAQ.